Listed below are T cell receptor beta chains from one sample, sequenced in a study of blood T cell repertoires in COVID-19. Some clones are missing from TCRdb's copy, which holds only in-frame ones; the method was immunoSEQ multiplex PCR. The sample consists of roughly 90,000 clones, around 86% of them appearing once. Material: peripheral blood. The receptors shown here come from a woman between 65 and 79 years old with acute or convalescent COVID-19. Each CDR3 is given with its conserved first and last residue. A D gene is named only where the DNA matches it firmly. Not all rows give a size; the values are once, few, many and, for expanded clones, a class.

clone size: NA; D gene: TRBD2; J gene: TRBJ2-3; V gene: TRBV3-1/TRBV3-2; CDR3 protein: CASSLRGVKDTQYF; CDR3 DNA: TGTGCCAGCAGCCTCCGGGGGGTAAAAGATACGCAGTATTTT
clone size: NA; D gene: NA; J gene: TRBJ1-1; V gene: TRBV5-1; CDR3 protein: CASSLGGGHTEAFF; CDR3 DNA: TGCGCCAGCAGCTTGGGGGGAGGACACACTGAAGCTTTCTTT
clone size: NA; D gene: TRBD1; J gene: TRBJ1-2; V gene: TRBV5-1; CDR3 protein: CASSQDSGTGYGYTF; CDR3 DNA: TGCGCCAGCAGTCAGGACTCCGGGACAGGATATGGCTACACCTTC
clone size: NA; D gene: NA; J gene: TRBJ1-2; V gene: TRBV4-1; CDR3 protein: CASSPRGVNYGYTF; CDR3 DNA: TGCGCCAGCAGCCCCCGGGGAGTTAACTATGGCTACACCTTC
clone size: NA; D gene: TRBD2; J gene: TRBJ2-1; V gene: TRBV20-1; CDR3 protein: CSASRLAVYNEQFF; CDR3 DNA: TGCAGTGCTAGTCGACTAGCGGTATACAATGAGCAGTTCTTC
clone size: NA; D gene: TRBD2; J gene: TRBJ2-5; V gene: TRBV7-3; CDR3 protein: CASSVSGGETQYF; CDR3 DNA: TGTGCCAGCAGCGTCAGCGGGGGAGAGACCCAGTACTTC
clone size: NA; D gene: NA; J gene: TRBJ2-5; V gene: TRBV11-2; CDR3 protein: CAGSSLRGRETQYF; CDR3 DNA: TGTGCCGGCAGCTCCTTGCGTGGGAGGGAGACCCAGTACTTC
clone size: NA; D gene: TRBD1; J gene: TRBJ1-1; V gene: TRBV2; CDR3 protein: CASNVRDRGMNTEAFF; CDR3 DNA: TGTGCCAGCAACGTTCGGGACAGGGGCATGAACACTGAAGCTTTCTTT
clone size: NA; D gene: NA; J gene: TRBJ1-2; V gene: TRBV18; CDR3 protein: CASSPPSQGNYGYTF; CDR3 DNA: TGTGCCAGCTCACCACCATCCCAGGGTAACTATGGCTACACCTTC
clone size: NA; D gene: TRBD1; J gene: TRBJ1-2; V gene: TRBV7-9; CDR3 protein: CASSVGTEGYTF; CDR3 DNA: TGTGCCAGCAGCGTAGGGACAGAAGGCTACACCTTC
clone size: once; D gene: TRBD2; J gene: TRBJ2-1; V gene: TRBV11-2; CDR3 protein: CASSWTSGGAFEQFF; CDR3 DNA: TGTGCCAGCAGCTGGACTAGCGGGGGGGCCTTTGAGCAGTTCTTC
clone size: NA; D gene: TRBD1; J gene: TRBJ1-2; V gene: TRBV13; CDR3 protein: CASSLTGTAYGYTF; CDR3 DNA: TGTGCCAGCAGCTTGACCGGGACAGCCTATGGCTACACCTTC
clone size: NA; D gene: NA; J gene: TRBJ2-1; V gene: TRBV5-1; CDR3 protein: CASSFTTYNEQFF; CDR3 DNA: TGCGCCAGCAGCTTCACTACCTACAATGAGCAGTTCTTC
clone size: NA; D gene: TRBD1; J gene: TRBJ1-1; V gene: TRBV5-1; CDR3 protein: CASSLRTGPSEAFF; CDR3 DNA: TGCGCCAGCAGCCTTAGGACAGGACCTAGCGAAGCTTTCTTT
clone size: NA; D gene: TRBD1; J gene: TRBJ1-4; V gene: TRBV2; CDR3 protein: CASRGTGAGNEKLFF; CDR3 DNA: TGTGCCAGCAGAGGGACAGGGGCGGGTAATGAAAAACTGTTTTTT
clone size: NA; D gene: TRBD1; J gene: TRBJ1-4; V gene: TRBV4-1; CDR3 protein: CASSQGGTGSRVEKLFF; CDR3 DNA: TGCGCCAGCAGCCAAGGAGGGACAGGGAGTCGAGTGGAAAAACTGTTTTTT
clone size: NA; D gene: NA; J gene: TRBJ1-2; V gene: TRBV6-1; CDR3 protein: CASSETENGYTF; CDR3 DNA: TGTGCCAGCAGTGAAACGGAGAACGGCTACACCTTC
clone size: NA; D gene: NA; J gene: TRBJ2-6; V gene: TRBV12-3/TRBV12-4; CDR3 protein: CASREFTANVLTF; CDR3 DNA: TGTGCCAGCAGAGAGTTTACGGCCAACGTCCTGACTTTC
clone size: NA; D gene: NA; J gene: TRBJ2-1; V gene: TRBV9; CDR3 protein: CASSVEGSAYNEQFF; CDR3 DNA: TGTGCCAGCAGCGTAGAGGGTAGCGCCTACAATGAGCAGTTCTTC
clone size: few; D gene: TRBD1; J gene: TRBJ1-1; V gene: TRBV6-2/TRBV6-3; CDR3 protein: CASSYFQGAEAFF; CDR3 DNA: TGTGCCAGCAGTTACTTCCAGGGGGCTGAAGCTTTCTTT
clone size: NA; D gene: NA; J gene: TRBJ1-1; V gene: TRBV2; CDR3 protein: CASSDSGYTEAFF; CDR3 DNA: TGTGCCAGCAGTGATTCCGGGTACACTGAAGCTTTCTTT
clone size: NA; D gene: TRBD2; J gene: TRBJ2-3; V gene: TRBV25-1; CDR3 protein: CASRSRTSSTQYF; CDR3 DNA: TGTGCCAGCAGAAGTCGGACTAGCTCTACGCAGTATTTT
clone size: few; D gene: TRBD1; J gene: TRBJ1-2; V gene: TRBV2; CDR3 protein: CASTGQVTYGYTF; CDR3 DNA: TGTGCCAGCACCGGACAGGTCACCTATGGCTACACCTTC
clone size: NA; D gene: NA; J gene: TRBJ2-3; V gene: TRBV7-8; CDR3 protein: CASRKIGLTDTDTQYF; CDR3 DNA: TGTGCCAGCAGAAAGATAGGACTCACTGACACAGATACGCAGTATTTT
clone size: few; D gene: NA; J gene: TRBJ1-6; V gene: TRBV28; CDR3 protein: CASSRQASSYNSPLHF; CDR3 DNA: TGTGCCAGCAGCAGACAGGCCAGCTCCTATAATTCACCCCTCCACTTT
clone size: once; D gene: TRBD2; J gene: TRBJ2-3; V gene: TRBV2; CDR3 protein: CASSGILAGATDTQYF; CDR3 DNA: TGTGCCAGCAGCGGAATTCTAGCGGGGGCCACAGATACGCAGTATTTT
clone size: NA; D gene: NA; J gene: TRBJ2-7; V gene: TRBV3-1/TRBV3-2; CDR3 protein: CASSQWAEVYEQYF; CDR3 DNA: TGTGCCAGCAGCCAATGGGCAGAAGTCTACGAGCAGTACTTC
clone size: NA; D gene: TRBD1; J gene: TRBJ2-7; V gene: TRBV4-1; CDR3 protein: CASSQVTTGPGEQYF; CDR3 DNA: TGCGCCAGCAGCCAGGTAACGACAGGGCCAGGCGAGCAGTACTTC
clone size: NA; D gene: NA; J gene: TRBJ1-3; V gene: TRBV6-2/TRBV6-3; CDR3 protein: CASSYSIREVLGNTIYF; CDR3 DNA: TGTGCCAGCAGTTACTCGATCAGGGAAGTTCTCGGAAACACCATATATTTT
clone size: few; D gene: TRBD1; J gene: TRBJ2-5; V gene: TRBV7-6; CDR3 protein: CASSLLPRDSGLETQYF; CDR3 DNA: TGTGCCAGCAGCCTCCTACCCCGGGACAGCGGACTTGAGACCCAGTACTTC
clone size: once; D gene: NA; J gene: TRBJ2-7; V gene: TRBV10-2; CDR3 protein: CASSQSGNGEQYF; CDR3 DNA: TGCGCCAGCTCTCAGTCGGGGAATGGCGAGCAGTACTTC
clone size: NA; D gene: TRBD1; J gene: TRBJ1-1; V gene: TRBV7-9; CDR3 protein: CASSQRQGTNTEAFF; CDR3 DNA: TGTGCCAGCAGCCAAAGACAGGGGACGAACACTGAAGCTTTCTTT
clone size: NA; D gene: TRBD1; J gene: TRBJ1-2; V gene: TRBV6-5; CDR3 protein: CASAGTVGYGYTF; CDR3 DNA: TGTGCCAGCGCCGGGACAGTAGGCTATGGCTACACCTTC
clone size: NA; D gene: TRBD1; J gene: TRBJ1-6; V gene: TRBV18; CDR3 protein: CASSRDRANSPLHF; CDR3 DNA: TGTGCCAGCTCACGGGACAGGGCGAATTCACCCCTCCACTTT
clone size: NA; D gene: NA; J gene: TRBJ2-5; V gene: TRBV7-6; CDR3 protein: CASSLGFTAQETQYF; CDR3 DNA: TGTGCCAGCAGCTTAGGGTTTACAGCACAAGAGACCCAGTACTTC
clone size: NA; D gene: NA; J gene: TRBJ1-2; V gene: TRBV10-3; CDR3 protein: CAISESTTDYDYTF; CDR3 DNA: TGTGCCATCAGTGAGTCGACAACAGATTATGACTACACCTTC
clone size: NA; D gene: TRBD1; J gene: TRBJ1-4; V gene: TRBV30; CDR3 protein: CAWGQGEEKLFF; CDR3 DNA: TGTGCCTGGGGGCAGGGGGAGGAAAAACTGTTTTTT
clone size: few; D gene: NA; J gene: TRBJ1-2; V gene: TRBV18; CDR3 protein: CASSPPNREGGYTF; CDR3 DNA: TGTGCCAGCTCACCACCAAACAGGGAGGGAGGCTACACCTTC
clone size: NA; D gene: NA; J gene: TRBJ1-1; V gene: TRBV5-8; CDR3 protein: CASSHADRGGASFF; CDR3 DNA: TGTGCCAGCAGTCACGCTGACCGTGGAGGGGCCTCTTTCTTT
clone size: few; D gene: TRBD1; J gene: TRBJ1-6; V gene: TRBV3-1/TRBV3-2; CDR3 protein: CASSITWDRNSPLHF; CDR3 DNA: TGTGCCAGCAGCATAACCTGGGACAGGAATTCACCCCTCCACTTT
clone size: NA; D gene: TRBD1; J gene: TRBJ1-5; V gene: TRBV5-1; CDR3 protein: CASSPYPGGNQPQHF; CDR3 DNA: TGCGCCAGCAGCCCCTATCCAGGGGGGAATCAGCCCCAGCATTTT
clone size: NA; D gene: NA; J gene: TRBJ1-2; V gene: TRBV7-9; CDR3 protein: CASSLQGPRAGYTF; CDR3 DNA: TGTGCCAGCAGCTTACAGGGGCCACGCGCTGGCTACACCTTC
clone size: NA; D gene: NA; J gene: TRBJ1-6; V gene: TRBV6-1; CDR3 protein: CASSEPAYNSPLHF; CDR3 DNA: TGTGCCAGCAGTGAACCAGCCTATAATTCACCCCTCCACTTT
clone size: NA; D gene: TRBD1; J gene: TRBJ2-1; V gene: TRBV24-1; CDR3 protein: CATSDPGQGSYEQFF; CDR3 DNA: TGTGCCACCAGTGATCCGGGACAGGGTTCCTATGAGCAGTTCTTC
clone size: NA; D gene: NA; J gene: TRBJ2-1; V gene: TRBV11-3; CDR3 protein: CASSWGLDEQFF; CDR3 DNA: TGTGCCAGCAGCTGGGGGCTCGATGAGCAGTTCTTC
clone size: NA; D gene: NA; J gene: TRBJ1-6; V gene: TRBV14; CDR3 protein: CASSQEYNSPLHF; CDR3 DNA: TGTGCCAGCAGCCAGGAGTATAATTCACCCCTCCACTTT
clone size: NA; D gene: NA; J gene: TRBJ1-4; V gene: TRBV20-1; CDR3 protein: CSASLDNEKLFF; CDR3 DNA: TGCAGTGCTAGTTTAGATAATGAAAAACTGTTTTTT
clone size: NA; D gene: NA; J gene: TRBJ1-2; V gene: TRBV19; CDR3 protein: CASSTLQRVNYGYTF; CDR3 DNA: TGTGCCAGTAGTACCCTTCAGCGCGTAAACTATGGCTACACCTTC
clone size: NA; D gene: TRBD2; J gene: TRBJ2-1; V gene: TRBV30; CDR3 protein: CAWTSGGSAYNEQFF; CDR3 DNA: TGTGCCTGGACTAGCGGGGGGTCCGCGTACAATGAGCAGTTCTTC
clone size: few; D gene: TRBD1; J gene: TRBJ1-1; V gene: TRBV5-4; CDR3 protein: CASSFGGQEDTEAFF; CDR3 DNA: TGTGCCAGCAGCTTTGGGGGACAGGAGGACACTGAAGCTTTCTTT
clone size: once; D gene: TRBD2; J gene: TRBJ2-1; V gene: TRBV24-1; CDR3 protein: CATSGSETSSYNEQFF; CDR3 DNA: TGTGCCACCAGTGGGTCCGAGACTAGCAGTTACAATGAGCAGTTCTTC
clone size: NA; D gene: NA; J gene: TRBJ2-5; V gene: TRBV21-1; CDR3 protein: CASTPEQGETQYF; CDR3 DNA: TGTGCCAGCACTCCCGAGCAGGGCGAGACCCAGTACTTC
clone size: NA; D gene: TRBD1; J gene: TRBJ1-2; V gene: TRBV18; CDR3 protein: CASSQRTGDSGYGYTF; CDR3 DNA: TGTGCCAGCTCACAACGGACAGGGGATAGTGGCTATGGCTACACCTTC
clone size: NA; D gene: NA; J gene: TRBJ2-1; V gene: TRBV11-2; CDR3 protein: CASSLEGWAYNEQFF; CDR3 DNA: TGTGCCAGCAGCTTAGAGGGTTGGGCTTACAATGAGCAGTTCTTC